This is a list of T cell receptor beta chains from one sample in a study of blood T cell repertoires in COVID-19. Only in-frame clones appear in the TCRdb table, and some are missing; sequencing was by immunoSEQ multiplex PCR. The top ten clones hold around 0.64% of a sample with more than 400,000 clones, roughly 87% of them seen once. The sequenced material came from PBMCs or T cells enriched from blood (not recorded which). The receptors originated from a woman under 30 who had recovered from COVID-19. Each CDR3 is given with its conserved first and last residue. A D gene is named only where the DNA matches it firmly. Clone size is not always given. Where it is, it says once, few, many or a class for expanded clones.

few	TRBJ2-5	.	TRBV3-1/TRBV3-2	TGTGCCAGCAGTCCCTCCCCCACTGAGGAGACCCAGTACTTC	CASSPSPTEETQYF
.	TRBJ1-3	TRBD1	TRBV10-2	TGCGCCAGCAGGGGACAGGGTTTCTCTGGAAACACCATATATTTT	CASRGQGFSGNTIYF
.	TRBJ1-2	TRBD1	TRBV6-5	TGTGCCAGCAGTTCTCCATCAAGACAGGGAGGCGGCTACACCTTC	CASSSPSRQGGGYTF
.	TRBJ1-1	.	TRBV21-1	TGTGCCAGCAGCCCAACCGACATTTTGAACACTGAAGCTTTCTTT	CASSPTDILNTEAFF
.	TRBJ2-7	.	TRBV10-3	TGTGCCATCAGGGCCCCCTACGAGCAGTACTTC	CAIRAPYEQYF
.	TRBJ2-5	TRBD2	TRBV11-2	TGTGCCAGCAGCCTCGGGACTAGCGGGGGGCCCCCGTACTTC	CASSLGTSGGPPYF
.	TRBJ1-1	.	TRBV25-1	TGTGCCAGCAGTGAATGGAGCGAGAATATTGAAGCTTTCTTT	CASSEWSENIEAFF
once	TRBJ1-2	.	TRBV10-3	TGTGCCATCAGTGAGTTTCAGGGCGGCTACACCTTC	CAISEFQGGYTF
.	TRBJ1-1	.	TRBV9	TGTGCCAGCAGCGCACTCCTTGACAGTGAAGCTTTCTTT	CASSALLDSEAFF
.	TRBJ2-5	.	TRBV18	TGTGCCAGCTCACCAATTCTTGGGGGCACCCAAGAGACCCAGTACTTC	CASSPILGGTQETQYF
.	TRBJ1-2	TRBD1	TRBV6-5	TGTGCCAGCAGAACTGACAGGGGGGCCAATGGCTACACCTTC	CASRTDRGANGYTF
once	TRBJ2-1	.	TRBV5-1	TGCGCCAGCAGCTTGTACCCCGACTTCTCCTACAATGAGCAGTTCTTC	CASSLYPDFSYNEQFF
.	TRBJ2-1	TRBD2	TRBV11-2	TGTGCCAGCAGTAAGACTAGCGGAAGCAATGAGCAGTTCTTC	CASSKTSGSNEQFF
.	TRBJ1-6	.	TRBV4-1	TGCGCCAGCAGCCCGGTGGCAGGGGCAGGATCACCCCTCCACTTT	CASSPVAGAGSPLHF
few	TRBJ1-2	.	TRBV19	TGTGCCAGCCTCGGGCGGGGGGCGGCTGACTATGGCTACACCTTC	CASLGRGAADYGYTF
.	TRBJ2-3	.	TRBV4-2	TGTGCCAGCAGCCAAGATCTTTCGGATACGCAGTATTTT	CASSQDLSDTQYF
.	TRBJ2-3	.	TRBV11-3	TGTGCCAGCAGCTCCCGGGGAAGCACAGATACGCAGTATTTT	CASSSRGSTDTQYF